The 30 T cell receptor beta chains given below trace back to one sample, sequenced in a study of T cell responses to AZD1222 COVID-19 vaccine. Here immunoSEQ multiplex PCR was the method, and the copy in TCRdb shows in-frame clones only, minus some. The sample holds about 110,000 clones, around nine tenths seen once. The sample here was peripheral blood, taken on day 0 of AZD1222 vaccination. The receptor set was obtained from an adult in good health.

The chain couples TRBV3-1 (or the pseudogene TRBV3-2) to TRBJ2-1; 9 bases map to TRBD1. The germline V gene has CDR1 LGHDT and CDR2 YNNKEL (reference sequence). The V and J ends lost 1 base and 7 bases, in that order; junction bases with no gene match: 5. CDR3 length: 15 residues. The CDR3 DNA sequence: TGTGCCAGCAGCCAAGGGACAGGGGTATCTAATGAGCAGTTCTTC. Translated, it gives CASSQGTGVSNEQFF.

The chain is built from TRBV4-1 and TRBJ1-3; D gene ambiguous. This CDR3 spans 14 amino acids. Looked up from germline, CDR1 is MGHRA and CDR2 is YSYEKL. V lost 6 bases and J 0 bases, leaving 9 bases between the germline ends. The CDR3, as DNA: TGCGCCAGCAGTAACAGTGGCTCTGGAAACACCATATATTTT. Amino acid sequence: CASSNSGSGNTIYF.

This clone appeared a few times. DNA for the CDR3: TGTGCCAGCAGTCGCAGGGGCGAGCAGTACTTC. Protein sequence: CASSRRGEQYF. The chain uses TRBV2 and TRBJ2-7; possible D gene TRBD1, 6 bases. Per germline, CDR1 SNHLY and CDR2 FYNNEI. The CDR3 loop spans 11 amino acids. V was cut by 5 bases and J by 6 bases, with 8 bases left in between.

This chain connects TRBV7-7 to TRBJ2-2; 13 bases match TRBD2. The CDR3 has 19 residues. Trimming removed 5 bases from V and 8 bases from J; junction bases left unmatched: 17. Germline V gene lookup returns CDR1 SSHAT and CDR2 FNYEAQ (reference sequence). CDR3 in DNA: TGTGCCAGCAGCCCCGGACTAGCGGGGGCCCTCACACCCGGAGGGGAGCTGTTTTTT. It encodes CASSPGLAGALTPGGELFF.

The chain has TRBV15 and TRBJ1-2, with a tentative D call TRBD1 (5 bases). Germline V gene data show CDR1 as LNHNV and CDR2 as YYDKDF (reference sequence). Deletions cut 2 bases from V and 8 bases from J, with 12 bases between. This CDR3 is built from 13 residues. The CDR3 sequence: CATSRPREGGYTF. In DNA form, the CDR3 reads TGTGCCACCAGCAGACCACGGGAGGGGGGCTACACCTTC.

The genes are TRBV12-5 and TRBJ2-1, with D possibly TRBD2 on 5 matching bases. The CDR3 consists of 15 residues. Trimming shortened V by 0 bases and J by 8 bases, and 14 bases separated the two germline ends. Germline-derived CDR1 and CDR2 are LGHNT and FRNRAP. CDR3 coding DNA: TGTGCTAGTGGTTTGGTAGAACTAGGAAGTCATGAGCAGTTCTTC. Translated: CASGLVELGSHEQFF.

This clone occurred a few times. CDR3 bases: TGCAGCCCTAGAGGGGGAACAGAAGCTTTCTTT. Translated: CSPRGGTEAFF. The chain links TRBV20-1 to TRBJ1-1; the D gene is possibly TRBD1 (6 bases). This CDR3 comprises 11 residues. CDR1 is DFQATT, CDR2 SNEGSKA, per germline (reference sequence).

This chain joins TRBV10-3 and TRBJ1-1; D is possibly TRBD1 (5 bases). Trimming pared 7 bases from V and 1 base from J, leaving 13 bases between. The CDR3 is 14 amino acids. Germline lookup yields CDR1 ENHRY and CDR2 SYGVKD. The CDR3 loop is CAITSGPSNTEAFF. In nucleotides, the CDR3 is TGTGCCATCACCTCGGGACCGTCGAACACTGAAGCTTTCTTT.

This chain links TRBV6-1 with TRBJ1-6, with a possible D match to TRBD1 (5 bases). Germline-derived CDR1 and CDR2 are MNHNS and SASEGT. The V end was cut by 1 base, the J end by 10 bases, with 11 bases between. The length of the CDR3 is 14 residues. DNA of the CDR3: TGTGCCAGCAGTGAAGAGGCCAGGGCGTCACCCCTCCACTTT. Translating gives CASSEEARASPLHF.

The chain carries TRBV15 and TRBJ1-2; 7 bases map to TRBD1. V trimming: 3 bases; J trimming: 7 bases; junction bases outside the gene matches: 11. Germline values: CDR1 LNHNV, CDR2 YYDKDF (reference sequence). The CDR3 has 15 residues. CDR3: CATSRGENRGGGYTF. CDR3 bases: TGTGCCACCAGCAGGGGGGAAAACAGGGGCGGTGGCTACACCTTC.

The chain has TRBV11-2 and TRBJ2-7; D remains ambiguous. Germline V gene lookup returns CDR1 SGHAT and CDR2 FQNNGV. V was cut by 5 bases and J by 6 bases, with 14 bases left in between. The CDR3 extends over 13 amino acids. CDR3 sequence: CASSLGPSREQYF. The CDR3 bases are TGTGCCAGCAGCCTCGGGCCCTCTCGCGAGCAGTACTTC.

The chain joins TRBV3-1 (or the pseudogene TRBV3-2) to TRBJ2-3; D is possibly TRBD1 or TRBD2 (5 bases each). Germline CDR1 reads LGHDT; CDR2 reads YNNKEL (reference sequence). Trimming took off 4 bases at V and 8 bases at J, with 16 bases between the two ends. The CDR3 extends over 14 amino acids. CDR3 region: CASSRTTAAATQYF. The CDR3 bases are TGTGCCAGCAGCCGCACGACAGCGGCGGCTACGCAGTATTTT.

This clone appeared a single time. The genes are TRBV3-1 (or the pseudogene TRBV3-2) and TRBJ1-3; 8 bases fit TRBD1. CDR3 length equals 15 residues. Germline values: CDR1 LGHDT, CDR2 YNNKEL (reference sequence). Unmatched junction bases numbered 5, after V lost 4 bases and J lost 3 bases. The CDR3 bases are TGTGCCAGCAGCCCCTGGACAGGGAATGGAAACACCATATATTTT. Translated: CASSPWTGNGNTIYF.

The chain links TRBV6-5 to TRBJ1-5; the match to TRBD1 covers 7 bases. The CDR3 has 12 amino acids. Germline V gene sequence: CDR1 MNHEY, CDR2 SVGAGI. J was trimmed by 6 bases and V by 8 bases; bases with no gene match: 4. CDR3 amino acids: CASQGGGQPQHF. In nucleotides, the CDR3 is TGTGCCAGCCAGGGGGGAGGTCAGCCCCAGCATTTT.

The V call is TRBV19, the J call TRBJ2-1; 8 nucleotides line up with TRBD1. V dropped 5 bases and J dropped 8; count of bases not matched to a gene: 5. Germline CDR1 is LNHDA and CDR2 is SQIVND (reference sequence). The CDR3 spans 13 residues. CDR3 sequence (DNA): TGTGCCAGTAGTCTCGACAGGGGCGATGAGCAGTTCTTC. This translates into CASSLDRGDEQFF.

Only a few counts were recorded for this clone. The chain employs TRBV7-2 and TRBJ1-6; D gene ambiguous. This CDR3 has 13 residues. Trimming left V 1 base short and J 9 bases short, with 7 bases between. CDR1 is SGHTA and CDR2 is FQGNSA in the germline V gene. CDR3 residues: CASSLVSGSPLHF. CDR3 coding DNA: TGTGCCAGCAGCTTAGTTTCTGGTTCACCCCTCCACTTT.

This clone appeared once. V is TRBV18 and J is TRBJ2-5; 11 nucleotides align to TRBD2. The CDR3 loop spans 16 amino acids. Trimming removed 3 bases from V and 4 bases from J; junction bases left unmatched: 7. The V gene's germline CDR1 is KGHSH and CDR2 LQKENI. The CDR3: CASSPLAGGGGETQYF. The CDR3 coding sequence is TGTGCCAGCTCACCCCTAGCGGGGGGAGGAGGAGAGACCCAGTACTTC.

This clone has a handful of counts. V gene TRBV4-2 combines with J gene TRBJ2-7, with D perhaps given as TRBD1 or TRBD2 (5 bases each). The CDR3 covers 15 residues. The germline V and J ends were trimmed by 1 base and 0 bases, with 10 bases remaining between them. Germline CDR1 reads LGHNA; CDR2 reads YNFKEQ. CDR3 coding DNA: TGTGCCAGCAGCCAAGCGGCAGGGAGCTCCTACGAGCAGTACTTC. Protein sequence: CASSQAAGSSYEQYF.

The V and J genes are TRBV6-5 and TRBJ1-3, with unresolved D. Germline-derived CDR1 and CDR2 are MNHEY and SVGAGI. V lost 10 bases and J 1 base, leaving 5 bases between the germline ends. This CDR3 is 11 amino acids long. The CDR3, as DNA: TGTGCCACGGAGTCTGGAAACACCATATATTTT. Protein: CATESGNTIYF.

The gene calls are TRBV5-6 and TRBJ1-4; 8 bases are a match to TRBD1. Germline V gene data show CDR1 as SGHDT and CDR2 as YYEEEE. This CDR3 comprises 15 residues. Trimming took 4 bases from V and 13 from J; bases not matched to a gene: 15. For the CDR3, the DNA is TGTGCCAGCAGCCCCGGGACAGGAAGCTACCGGCTACTGTTTTTT. Translated: CASSPGTGSYRLLFF.

The sample holds a few counts of this clone. The V call is TRBV7-9, the J call TRBJ1-2; weak D call: TRBD1 (6 bases). This CDR3 has 16 residues. The germline V gene encodes CDR1 SEHNR and CDR2 FQNEAQ (reference sequence). V lost 2 bases and J 8 bases, leaving 21 bases between the germline ends. CDR3 nucleotide sequence: TGTGCCAGCAGCTTAATGGGACAACAAGTTTCGGCGGGCTACACCTTC. Translated: CASSLMGQQVSAGYTF.

The V gene is TRBV3-1 (or the pseudogene TRBV3-2), the J gene TRBJ2-5; 10 bases match TRBD2. Germline values: CDR1 LGHDT, CDR2 YNNKEL (reference sequence). V lost 6 bases to trimming and J lost 4 bases; unmatched junction nucleotides: 8. The CDR3 loop spans 15 amino acids. CDR3 nucleotides: TGTGCCAGCAGGCCAGCGGGAGGGCCCGGAGAGACCCAGTACTTC. Protein product: CASRPAGGPGETQYF.

The rearrangement links TRBV5-1 to TRBJ1-1; 8 bases align to TRBD1. The junction had 13 bases not matched to a gene; V was cut back by 0 bases and J by 6 bases. This CDR3 spans 17 amino acids. The germline gives CDR1 SGHRS, CDR2 YFSETQ. The CDR3: CASSLAPGGAGIPEAFF. Written as DNA, the CDR3 is TGCGCCAGCAGCTTGGCCCCAGGGGGCGCGGGAATACCTGAAGCTTTCTTT.

This chain connects TRBV7-2 to TRBJ1-2; TRBD1 is a possible D gene (6 bases). Germline V gene lookup returns CDR1 SGHTA and CDR2 FQGNSA. This CDR3 comprises 14 residues. V gave up 1 base and J gave up 5 bases, with 11 bases separating them. In DNA, the CDR3 is TGTGCCAGCAGCTTAGGGGACAAGGAGTATGGCTACACCTTC. Amino acid sequence: CASSLGDKEYGYTF. Filled out from reference TRBV7-2 and TRBJ1-2, the complete variable domain reads GAGVSQSPSNKVTEKGKDVELRCDPISGHTALYWYRQSLGQGLEFLIYFQGNSAPDKSGLPSDRFSAERTGGSVSTLTIQRTQQEDSAVYLCASSLGDKEYGYTFGSGTRLTVV.

This clone was detected once. This chain links TRBV19 with TRBJ1-5, with D unresolved. This CDR3 has 15 amino acids. Germline values: CDR1 LNHDA, CDR2 SQIVND (reference sequence). Trimming stripped 4 bases from V and 3 bases from J, with 13 bases between. The CDR3: CASSNGVTLNQPQHF. The CDR3 DNA reads TGTGCCAGTAGTAACGGGGTTACCCTCAATCAGCCCCAGCATTTT.

This sequence joins TRBV19 and TRBJ1-2; TRBD1 matches at 8 bases. Germline assignment: CDR1 LNHDA and CDR2 SQIVND (reference sequence). This CDR3 is 14 amino acids long. The junction had 9 bases not matched to a gene; V was cut back by 2 bases and J by 10 bases. The CDR3 bases are TGTGCCAGTAGTATATCACCCGGACAGGGCCTCTACACCTTC. Protein: CASSISPGQGLYTF.

The rearrangement uses TRBV7-9 and TRBJ2-7; D is possibly TRBD1 or TRBD2 (6 bases each). Germline values: CDR1 SEHNR, CDR2 FQNEAQ (reference sequence). Trimming pared 6 bases from V and 2 bases from J, leaving 14 bases between. This CDR3 contains 14 residues. CDR3 bases: TGTGCCAGCAGGCCGGGGGCCGCCCCCTACGAGCAGTACTTC. Amino acids: CASRPGAAPYEQYF.

J is TRBJ2-1 and V is TRBV29-1; no definite D call. CDR3 length: 10 amino acids. V lost 4 bases to trimming and J lost 7 bases, with 5 bases between them. CDR1 SQVTM and CDR2 ANQGSEA come from the germline V gene. The CDR3 coding sequence is TGCAGCGTTGCCGATAATGAGCAGTTCTTC. Its protein product is CSVADNEQFF.

CDR3 coding DNA: TGTGCCAGCAGCGTAGGACTACAGTCCGAGCAGTACTTC. It translates to CASSVGLQSEQYF. The chain combines TRBV9 with TRBJ2-7; TRBD2 might be the D (5 bases). CDR1 and CDR2 from the germline V gene are SGDLS and YYNGEE. V dropped 0 bases and J dropped 6 bases, with 10 bases sitting between them. The CDR3 extends over 13 amino acids.

The chain recombines TRBV7-9 with TRBJ1-1, with D maybe TRBD1 (6 bases). Looked up from germline, CDR1 is SEHNR and CDR2 is FQNEAQ (reference sequence). The CDR3 has 17 amino acids. V lost 1 base and J 6 bases, leaving 21 bases between the germline ends. This CDR3 reads CASSLEGPKVRGSEAFF. CDR3 nucleotides: TGTGCCAGCAGCTTAGAAGGGCCCAAGGTCAGGGGCTCTGAAGCTTTCTTT.